Described below is a single T cell receptor beta chain sequence and its context. What it recognizes is unknown. The data originate from a study of persistence of HIV-infected CD4 T cells. This was the immunoSEQ version 4 assay in survey mode. Sequencing was performed with immunoSEQ multiplex PCR; in TCRdb, only in-frame clones are kept and a portion is missing. The table has 25,000 to 35,000 clones, 82% seen once. The study, taken as a whole, reports: CMV- and Gag-responding cells had lower TCRbeta richness than CD3/CD28-responding cells. Degenerate expanded CDR3beta sequences were enriched among CMV- and Gag-responding cells. TCR analyses could not target the rare provirus-carrying CMV-responding cells.

Lysates of CMV-infected fibroblasts at 10 ug/mL stimulated these cells. Memory cells lacking CD40L and CD69 with high CD45RO were sorted. The clonotype originates from an adult man with HIV who was CMV-seropositive. The sequencing here drew on CD4+ T cells sorted from PBMCs after approximately 19-hour stimulation, taken from a patient who received antiretroviral therapy.

CDR3 bases: TGCAGCGTTGCCGGCGGGGGGCTGGGCACAGATACGCAGTATTTT. This sequence encodes CSVAGGGLGTDTQYF. The chain links TRBV29-1 to TRBJ2-3; 8 bases line up with TRBD2. Germline CDR1 reads SQVTM; CDR2 reads ANQGSEA. V lost 4 bases and J lost 1; bases outside the gene matches: 7. This CDR3 is 15 amino acids long.